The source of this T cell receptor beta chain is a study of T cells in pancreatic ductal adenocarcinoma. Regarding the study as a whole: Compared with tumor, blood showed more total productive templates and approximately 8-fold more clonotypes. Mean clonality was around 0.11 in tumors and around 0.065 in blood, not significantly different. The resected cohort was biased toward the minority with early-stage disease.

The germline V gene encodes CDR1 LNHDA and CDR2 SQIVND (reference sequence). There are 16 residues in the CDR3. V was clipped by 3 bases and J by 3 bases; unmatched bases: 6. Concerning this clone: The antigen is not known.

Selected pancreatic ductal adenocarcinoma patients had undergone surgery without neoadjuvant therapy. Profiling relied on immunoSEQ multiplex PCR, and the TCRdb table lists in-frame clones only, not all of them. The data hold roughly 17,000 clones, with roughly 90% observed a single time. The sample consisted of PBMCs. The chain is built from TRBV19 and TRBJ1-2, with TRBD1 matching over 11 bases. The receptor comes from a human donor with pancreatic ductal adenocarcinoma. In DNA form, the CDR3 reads TGTGCCAGTAGTATTCGGACAGGGGGCACGGACTATGGCTACACCTTC. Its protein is CASSIRTGGTDYGYTF.